This TCR beta chain was identified during a study of blood T cell repertoires in COVID-19. Study information: There were acute and convalescent COVID-19 samples, and they came from the United States, Italy and Spain.

Clinical history reported by participants formed the basis on which cohorts were assigned. As processed by the authors: Quantification of nucleated cells was approximated via reference gene primer amplification. This table comes from immunoSEQ multiplex PCR, and its TCRdb copy is limited to in-frame clones, with some not included. The V and J calls and clone size come from that table; D and trimming were worked out from the DNA. The sample has some 240,000 clones; 85% are singletons. V was pared by 5 bases and J by 5 bases, with 3 bases of the junction left unmatched. Germline V CDR1 and CDR2: KGHDR, SFDVKD. This CDR3 contains 13 residues.

The chain recombines TRBV24-1 with TRBJ2-5, with TRBD2 identical over 8 bases. Sequenced sample: PBMCs or T cells enriched from blood (not recorded which). The receptor's source is a woman in her 50s who had been exposed to COVID-19. The CDR3 DNA is TGTGCCACCAGTGTACGCGGGGGGGAGACCCAGTACTTC. Protein: CATSVRGGETQYF.